This entry lists 9 T cell receptor beta chains sequenced from one sample in a study of T cells after yellow fever vaccination. TCRdb re-called the 5' RACE reads through MiXCR, storing one row per CDR3 protein. Here the sample spans 200,000 to 300,000 distinct CDR3 sequences, over 10% being singletons. The sequenced sample was CD4+ T cells sorted from PBMCs, obtained 45 days after the yellow fever booster vaccination. These receptors all come from a man younger than 45 who received the YFV17D yellow fever vaccine.

This clonotype was counted only a few times. The CDR3 loop reads CASGKAGSGVEQYF. The CDR3 DNA follows: TGTGCCAGCGGAAAAGCGGGGTCGGGGGTCGAGCAGTACTTC. V gene TRBV28 combines with J gene TRBJ2-7; 7 bases agree with TRBD2. The CDR3 runs to 14 residues. CDR1 MDHEN and CDR2 SYDVKM come from the germline V gene. The V gene end was trimmed by 8 bases and the J gene end by 6 bases; junction bases not matched to a gene: 13.

This clonotype has more than one count but fewer than ten. The rearrangement joins TRBV7-2 to TRBJ2-1; D perhaps matches TRBD2 (7 bases). Germline values: CDR1 SGHTA, CDR2 FQGNSA. V lost 7 bases and J lost 8, with 15 bases in between. The CDR3 is 13 amino acids. The CDR3 region is CASKRGGGDEQFF. As DNA, the CDR3 is TGTGCCAGCAAGAGGGGGGGGGGCGATGAGCAGTTCTTC.

The chain couples TRBV15 to TRBJ2-5, with D uncertain. Germline V gives CDR1 LNHNV, CDR2 YYDKDF (reference sequence). CDR3 length: 13 amino acids. The V gene lost 0 bases and the J gene lost 5 bases, with 7 bases spanning the gap. The CDR3, as DNA: TGTGCCACCAGCAGAGACCGGTCCGAGACCCAGTACTTC. This encodes CATSRDRSETQYF.

Many counts were recorded for this clonotype. This rearrangement joins TRBV6-6 to TRBJ2-2; D is undetermined. V was trimmed by 4 bases and J by 7 bases, leaving 4 bases between them. This CDR3 comprises 11 residues. Germline CDR1 reads MNHNY; CDR2 reads SVGAGI (reference sequence). The CDR3 is CASSLDGELFF. CDR3 nucleotide sequence: TGTGCCAGCAGTTTGGACGGGGAGCTGTTTTTT.

The chain couples TRBV29-1 to TRBJ2-4; tentative D call: TRBD1 (7 bases). V was trimmed by 6 bases and J by 7 bases, leaving 10 bases between them. The CDR3 has 11 amino acids. Germline V gene lookup returns CDR1 SQVTM and CDR2 ANQGSEA. The CDR3 is CSVAGGNIQYF. DNA of the CDR3: TGCAGCGTCGCAGGGGGGAACATTCAGTACTTC.

This clonotype has only a few counts. The genes are TRBV9 and TRBJ1-1; the D is unclear. In germline, CDR1 is SGDLS, CDR2 YYNGEE. The germline V and J ends were trimmed by 0 bases and 6 bases, with 12 bases remaining between them. The CDR3 length is 14 residues. The CDR3 protein is CASSVAPITPEAFF. The CDR3 DNA is TGTGCCAGCAGCGTAGCACCAATCACCCCTGAAGCTTTCTTT. The whole variable domain, remainder taken from reference TRBV9 and TRBJ1-1, is DSGVTQTPKHLITATGQRVTLRCSPRSGDLSVYWYQQSLDQGLQFLIQYYNGEERAKGNILERFSAQQFPDLHSELNLSSLELGDSALYFCASSVAPITPEAFFGQGTRLTVV.

CDR3 DNA: TGTGCCACCAGTGCAGGGGGTTTCGGGGAGCTGTTTTTT. It encodes CATSAGGFGELFF. The chain has TRBV24-1 and TRBJ2-2; 7 bases match TRBD1. The junction had 3 bases not matched to a gene; V was cut back by 5 bases and J by 7 bases. Germline V gene data show CDR1 as KGHDR and CDR2 as SFDVKD. The CDR3 covers 13 residues.

This clonotype was counted a few times. V is TRBV20-1 and J is TRBJ2-3, with 8 nucleotides matching TRBD2. This CDR3 region has 13 residues. The germline V gene has CDR1 DFQATT and CDR2 SNEGSKA (reference sequence). V was pared by 6 bases and J by 4 bases, with 6 bases of the junction left unmatched. The CDR3 region is CSAGGAGADTQYF. The DNA of the CDR3 is TGCAGTGCCGGGGGAGCGGGAGCAGATACGCAGTATTTT.

The chain recombines TRBV9 with TRBJ1-1, with a weak D call TRBD1 (5 bases). V dropped 2 bases and J dropped 1 base, with 9 bases sitting between them. CDR3 length: 14 amino acids. The germline V gene encodes CDR1 SGDLS and CDR2 YYNGEE. CDR3 in DNA: TGTGCCAGCAGCGTTGACAGTAGGAACACTGAAGCTTTCTTT. Translation: CASSVDSRNTEAFF.